Listed below are T cell receptor beta chains from one sample, sequenced in a study of blood T cell repertoires in COVID-19. Sequencing used immunoSEQ multiplex PCR; TCRdb keeps in-frame clones, though not all of them. The table includes around 170,000 clones, 86% detected once. The sample taken for sequencing was PBMCs or T cells enriched from blood (not recorded which). The receptors were sampled from a woman aged 25 to 39 who had recovered from COVID-19. CDR3s include the opening cysteine and the closing phenylalanine or tryptophan. Fields, in order: D gene, V gene, J gene, clone size, CDR3 length, CDR3 DNA, CDR3 protein. A D gene is named only where the DNA matches it firmly. The size of a clone is reported for some rows only, either as once, few or many, or as a class for expanded clones.

>TRBD1|TRBV18|TRBJ1-4|NA|16
TGTGCCAGCTCACCAAGTCGAAGGGGGCCTAATGAAAAACTGTTTTTT
CASSPSRRGPNEKLFF
>NA|TRBV5-6|TRBJ1-2|NA|11
TGTGCCAGCAGCTGGGGCGGAGACTACACCTTC
CASSWGGDYTF
>TRBD2|TRBV7-2|TRBJ2-1|NA|16
TGTGCCAGCAGCTTAGATGTCCTAGCGGGAGGGATTGAGCAGTTCTTC
CASSLDVLAGGIEQFF
>NA|TRBV3-1/TRBV3-2|TRBJ2-1|NA|12
TGTGCCAGCAGCGCACGGGAGAATGAGCAGTTCTTC
CASSARENEQFF
>NA|TRBV28|TRBJ1-1|NA|14
TGTGCCAGCAGTTTAGCAGGGGAGAACACTGAAGCTTTCTTT
CASSLAGENTEAFF
>NA|TRBV19|TRBJ2-2|few|13
TGTGCCACTGACCTTGGGAGGACCGGGGAGCTGTTTTTT
CATDLGRTGELFF
>TRBD2|TRBV28|TRBJ2-1|NA|16
TGTGCCAGCAGTGATATCCCCGGGACTAGCTACAATGAGCAGTTCTTC
CASSDIPGTSYNEQFF
>NA|TRBV19|TRBJ1-5|NA|13
TGTGCCAGGCCAACAGATAGCAATCAGCCCCAGCATTTT
CARPTDSNQPQHF
>TRBD1|TRBV6-5|TRBJ2-1|NA|14
TGTGCCAGCAGAGGGACAGGGGATAGGAATGAGCAGTTCTTC
CASRGTGDRNEQFF
>TRBD1|TRBV4-2|TRBJ2-2|NA|18
TGTGCCAGCAGCCAAGGCGACCATTCAGGGGGAGAAACCGGGGAGCTGTTTTTT
CASSQGDHSGGETGELFF
>NA|TRBV6-5|TRBJ1-4|few|13
TGTGCCAGTATAGGGGCTAGAGATGAAAAACTGTTTTTT
CASIGARDEKLFF
>NA|TRBV12-3/TRBV12-4|TRBJ2-7|NA|12
TGTGCCAGCAGTTTCCAGAAATCCGAGCAGTACTTC
CASSFQKSEQYF
>NA|TRBV13|TRBJ2-5|NA|14
TGTGCCAGCAGCTTAGGACAGGGCTCTGAGACCCAGTACTTC
CASSLGQGSETQYF
>NA|TRBV2|TRBJ1-1|once|14
TGTGCCAGCAGTGTGGAGGGTGGTGGCACTGAAGCTTTCTTT
CASSVEGGGTEAFF
>NA|TRBV11-2|TRBJ2-1|NA|15
TGTGCCAGCAGGAGGGTGCCCAGCTCCTACAATGAGCAGTTCTTC
CASRRVPSSYNEQFF
>NA|TRBV28|TRBJ1-5|NA|14
TGTGCCAGCAGTAGGGGGGGTAGCAATCAGCCCCAGCATTTT
CASSRGGSNQPQHF
>TRBD1|TRBV5-1|TRBJ1-4|NA|14
TGCGCCAGCAGCTCGGGACAGGGAGGTGAAAAACTGTTTTTT
CASSSGQGGEKLFF
>NA|TRBV11-2|TRBJ2-5|NA|14
TGTGCCAGCAGCTTAAGTTACAGCAGCGAGACCCAGTACTTC
CASSLSYSSETQYF
>NA|TRBV3-1/TRBV3-2|TRBJ1-1|NA|15
TGTGCCAGCAGCCAAGGGTGGCGAGGGAACACTGAAGCTTTCTTT
CASSQGWRGNTEAFF
>TRBD1|TRBV3-1/TRBV3-2|TRBJ2-1|NA|15
TGTGCCAGCAGCCAAGAGCTGGACACGGGACAGGAGCAGTTCTTC
CASSQELDTGQEQFF
>NA|TRBV6-1|TRBJ2-2|few|14
TGTGCCAGCAGTGAGATAGGGAGCACCGGGGAGCTGTTTTTT
CASSEIGSTGELFF
>NA|TRBV5-1|TRBJ1-2|NA|15
TGCGCCAGCAGCTTGGAAGGCATGCCGGGGGATGGCTACACCTTC
CASSLEGMPGDGYTF
>NA|TRBV5-1|TRBJ1-2|NA|15
TGCGCCAGCAGCTTGCTAGCGGGGGCGTTCTATGGCTACACCTTC
CASSLLAGAFYGYTF
>NA|TRBV21-1|TRBJ2-5|NA|15
TGTGCCAGCAGCAAGGCTTGCCAGGGGCAAGAGACCCAGTACTTC
CASSKACQGQETQYF
>NA|TRBV10-3|TRBJ2-7|NA|15
TGTGCCATCAGTGAGTCGAGACAGGGAGGTGGCGAGCAGTACTTC
CAISESRQGGGEQYF
>TRBD2|TRBV19|TRBJ2-1|NA|20
TGTGCCAGTAGTACGGGGGGGTTAGCGGGAGGGCCTCAGTCCTACAATGAGCAGTTCTTC
CASSTGGLAGGPQSYNEQFF
>NA|TRBV6-4|TRBJ2-2|many|13
TGTGCCAGCAGTGACTCGACTACCGGGGAGCTGTTTTTT
CASSDSTTGELFF
>NA|TRBV5-8|TRBJ1-2|NA|15
TGTGCCAGCAGCTCATTTGGGCAGCTTTCCTATGGCTACACCTTC
CASSSFGQLSYGYTF
>TRBD2|TRBV24-1|TRBJ2-1|once|12
TGTGCCACGGGGACTAGCGGGATCGAGCAGTTCTTC
CATGTSGIEQFF
>TRBD2|TRBV3-1/TRBV3-2|TRBJ2-3|NA|17
TGTGCCAGCAGCCAAGTTAAAGGCGGGAGGGTGCCAGATACGCAGTATTTT
CASSQVKGGRVPDTQYF
>TRBD2|TRBV25-1|TRBJ2-1|NA|15
TGTGCCAGCAGTGGTTATGGGGGACTAGCGGCCGAGCAGTTCTTC
CASSGYGGLAAEQFF
>NA|TRBV19|TRBJ1-5|NA|15
TGTGCCAGTAGTATTGGAGAATATAGCAATCAGCCCCAGCATTTT
CASSIGEYSNQPQHF
>NA|TRBV9|TRBJ1-3|NA|15
TGTGCCAGCAGCGAGGGGAACAGTCCTGGAAACACCATATATTTT
CASSEGNSPGNTIYF
>NA|TRBV19|TRBJ2-2|NA|14
TGTGCCACCCTGCCCCAGGGGAACACCGGGGAGCTGTTTTTT
CATLPQGNTGELFF
>TRBD1|TRBV12-5|TRBJ1-2|few|16
TGTGCTAGTGGTTTGGACCGGGACAGTCTTTGGTATGGCTACACCTTC
CASGLDRDSLWYGYTF
>TRBD1|TRBV5-4|TRBJ2-5|NA|14
TGTGCCAGCAGCAAGACAGGGGTCGAAGAGACCCAGTACTTC
CASSKTGVEETQYF
>NA|TRBV6-4|TRBJ2-1|NA|13
TGTGCCGAAACCCCGGGACTGGACAATGAGCAGTTCTTC
CAETPGLDNEQFF
>NA|TRBV28|TRBJ2-1|many|14
TGTGCCAGCAGGTTACCAGGGGAGTCAAATGAGCAGTTCTTC
CASRLPGESNEQFF
>NA|TRBV4-1|TRBJ1-4|NA|13
TGCGCCAGCAGTTCCGTGGCCGTCGAAAAACTGTTTTTT
CASSSVAVEKLFF
>NA|TRBV9|TRBJ2-7|NA|17
TGTGCCAGCAGCGACCCCCGCGGCGCATTCTCCGCCTACGAGCAGTACTTC
CASSDPRGAFSAYEQYF
>TRBD2|TRBV24-1|TRBJ2-1|once|14
TGTGCCACCAGTTTAGCGGGAGAAGGGAATGAGCAGTTCTTC
CATSLAGEGNEQFF
>NA|TRBV10-3|TRBJ2-3|NA|16
TGTGCCATCAAGCTTGGAGCGGGGAGGGGGACAGATACGCAGTATTTT
CAIKLGAGRGTDTQYF
>NA|TRBV12-5|TRBJ2-2|NA|16
TGTGCTAGTGGTTTGGTACAGGGCAGGGATGAAGGGGAGCTGTTTTTT
CASGLVQGRDEGELFF
>NA|TRBV6-6|TRBJ2-5|many|13
TGTGCCAGCAGTTATGAGATCCAAGAGACCCAGTACTTC
CASSYEIQETQYF
>TRBD1|TRBV11-3|TRBJ2-3|once|16
TGTGCCAGCAGCTTAGCTTGGGGGACAGGGGCAGATACGCAGTATTTT
CASSLAWGTGADTQYF
>TRBD2|TRBV7-3|TRBJ2-1|NA|17
TGTGCCAGCAGCCCCCCCACTAGCGGGAGTGAGGAATTCGAGCAGTTCTTC
CASSPPTSGSEEFEQFF
>TRBD2|TRBV18|TRBJ2-1|NA|13
TGTGCCAGCTCACCCCCGGGACTAGCGGAGCAGTTCTTC
CASSPPGLAEQFF
>NA|TRBV28|TRBJ2-7|NA|15
TGTGCCAGCAGTTTAGAACAGGCCAACTCCTACGAGCAGTACTTC
CASSLEQANSYEQYF
>TRBD2|TRBV2|TRBJ2-4|NA|16
TGTGCCAGCAGGGGGGACTACTTGATAGCCAAAAACATTCAGTACTTC
CASRGDYLIAKNIQYF
>TRBD2|TRBV10-3|TRBJ2-2|NA|17
TGTGCCATCAGTGCGAGTAGCGGGAGGGAGAACACCGGGGAGCTGTTTTTT
CAISASSGRENTGELFF
>NA|TRBV9|TRBJ1-1|NA|15
TGTGCCAGCAGCGCCCTTTCGGCGGCGGACACTGAAGCTTTCTTT
CASSALSAADTEAFF